This T cell receptor beta chain was sequenced for a study of T cell responses to AZD1222 COVID-19 vaccine. Study-level background: Second-dose groups at about 4 or about 12 weeks were pooled. General study results and limits: Researchers report vaccine-associated CD4 TCRs spanning spike, with dominance at 160-218 and 743-854. Possibly, clonal diversity was underestimated; donors were largely white British and included more females.

The assay was immunoSEQ multiplex PCR, and TCRdb's table has in-frame clones only and misses some. Among about 140,000 clones listed, 70% to 90% were seen once. Germline-derived CDR1 and CDR2 are SGHNT and YENEEA. V was trimmed by 4 bases and J by 0 bases, leaving 6 bases between them. This CDR3 contains 13 residues. A word on this clone: Antigen: not known.

The V and J genes are TRBV11-3 and TRBJ1-1; D possibly corresponds to TRBD1 (5 bases). The TCR originated in an adult in good health. This specimen was peripheral blood, taken on day 0 of AZD1222 vaccination. CDR3 sequence: CASSWGVNTEAFF. In DNA form, the CDR3 reads TGTGCCAGCAGCTGGGGGGTGAACACTGAAGCTTTCTTT.